The 3 T cell receptor beta chains reported below all come from one sample, sequenced in a study of cytomegalovirus exposure and HLA in healthy donors. PCR involved 60 Vbeta and 13 Jbeta primers. Some clones are missing from TCRdb's copy, which holds only in-frame ones; the method was immunoSEQ multiplex PCR. The sample includes 110,000 or so clones, approximately 76% seen only once; the top ten take approximately 8.4%. The sample consisted of PBMCs. The receptors were gathered from a middle-aged man in good health and CMV-seronegative.

This clone occurred once. This chain uses TRBV7-6 with TRBJ2-7; 8 nucleotides align to TRBD1. The junction had 15 bases not matched to a gene; V was cut back by 5 bases and J by 3 bases. The CDR3 sequence is 17 residues long. CDR1 SGHVS and CDR2 FNYEAQ come from the germline V gene. In DNA form, the CDR3 reads TGTGCCAGCAGCCCCACTCTGGCGGACAGGGTAGGCTACGAGCAGTACTTC. This encodes CASSPTLADRVGYEQYF.

The chain carries TRBV27 and TRBJ2-7; 11 nucleotides match TRBD2. Germline CDR1 MNHEY, CDR2 SMNVEV (reference sequence). The CDR3 consists of 15 residues. The junction had 6 bases not matched to a gene; V was cut back by 5 bases and J by 3 bases. The CDR3 loop reads CASSRDSGGGYEQYF. The CDR3 DNA reads as TGTGCCAGCAGTCGCGATAGCGGGGGGGGCTACGAGCAGTACTTC.

The chain is built from TRBV20-1 and TRBJ2-7; D is ambiguous. Trimming left V 5 bases short and J 6 bases short, with 8 bases between. Germline CDR1 reads DFQATT; CDR2 reads SNEGSKA (reference sequence). The CDR3 spans 10 residues. CDR3 bases: TGCAGTGCTCGTCAGTCCGAGCAGTACTTC. Amino acid sequence: CSARQSEQYF.